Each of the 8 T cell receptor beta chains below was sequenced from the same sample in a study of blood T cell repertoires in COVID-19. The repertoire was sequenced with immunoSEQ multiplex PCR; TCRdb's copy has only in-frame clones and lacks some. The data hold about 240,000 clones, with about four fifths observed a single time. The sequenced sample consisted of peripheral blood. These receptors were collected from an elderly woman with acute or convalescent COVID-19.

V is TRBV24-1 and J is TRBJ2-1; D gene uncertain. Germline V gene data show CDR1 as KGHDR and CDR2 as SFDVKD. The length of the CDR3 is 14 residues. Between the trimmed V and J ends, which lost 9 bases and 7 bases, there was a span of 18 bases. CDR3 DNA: TGTGCCACCGGCACTCCGGGTCATTCGAATGAGCAGTTCTTC. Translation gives CATGTPGHSNEQFF.

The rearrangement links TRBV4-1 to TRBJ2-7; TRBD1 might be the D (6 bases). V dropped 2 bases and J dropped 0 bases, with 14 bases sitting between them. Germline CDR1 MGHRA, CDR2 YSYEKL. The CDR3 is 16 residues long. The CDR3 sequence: CASSQSGQVPSYEQYF. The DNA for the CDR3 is TGCGCCAGCAGCCAATCGGGACAAGTTCCCTCCTACGAGCAGTACTTC.

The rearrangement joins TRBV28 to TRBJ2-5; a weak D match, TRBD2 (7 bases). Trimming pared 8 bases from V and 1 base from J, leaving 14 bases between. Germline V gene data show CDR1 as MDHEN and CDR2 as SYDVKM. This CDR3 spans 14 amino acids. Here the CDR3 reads CASCPGGGQETQYF. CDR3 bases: TGTGCCAGCTGTCCGGGGGGCGGCCAAGAGACCCAGTACTTC.

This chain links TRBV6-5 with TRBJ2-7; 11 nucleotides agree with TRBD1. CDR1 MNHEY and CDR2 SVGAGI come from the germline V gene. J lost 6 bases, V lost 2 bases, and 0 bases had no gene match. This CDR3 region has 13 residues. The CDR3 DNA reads TGTGCCAGCAGTTACGGGACAGGGGGCGAGCAGTACTTC. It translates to CASSYGTGGEQYF.

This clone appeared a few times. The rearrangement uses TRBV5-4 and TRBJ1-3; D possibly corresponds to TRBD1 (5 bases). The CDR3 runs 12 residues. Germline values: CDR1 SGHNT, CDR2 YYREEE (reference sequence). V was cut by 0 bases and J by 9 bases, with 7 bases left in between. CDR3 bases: TGTGCCAGCAGCTTGGCCGGGGGCACCATATATTTT. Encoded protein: CASSLAGGTIYF.

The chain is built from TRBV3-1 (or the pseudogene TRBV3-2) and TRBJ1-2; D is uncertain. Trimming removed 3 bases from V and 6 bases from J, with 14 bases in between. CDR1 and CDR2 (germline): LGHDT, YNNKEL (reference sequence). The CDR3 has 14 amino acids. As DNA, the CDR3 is TGTGCCAGCAGCCATTTTAGCCCGGAGGATGGCTACACCTTC. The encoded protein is CASSHFSPEDGYTF.

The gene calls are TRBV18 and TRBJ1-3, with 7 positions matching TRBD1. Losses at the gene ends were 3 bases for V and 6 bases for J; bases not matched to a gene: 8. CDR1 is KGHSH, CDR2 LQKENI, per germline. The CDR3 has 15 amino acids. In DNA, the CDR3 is TGTGCCAGCTCACCGAGGACAGGAACTGAAAACACCATATATTTT. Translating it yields CASSPRTGTENTIYF.

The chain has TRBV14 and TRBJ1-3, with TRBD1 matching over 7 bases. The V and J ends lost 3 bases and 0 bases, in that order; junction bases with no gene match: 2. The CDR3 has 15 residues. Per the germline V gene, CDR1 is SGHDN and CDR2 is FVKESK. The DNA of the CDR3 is TGTGCCAGCAGCCAGAACAGGGGCTCTGGAAACACCATATATTTT. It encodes CASSQNRGSGNTIYF.